The source of this TCR beta chain is a study of shared clonotypes between healthy human individuals (dated by TCRdb to between 2020 and 2021). General notes on the study: A few men and a couple of women, aged 18 to 49 years, made up the cohort. Each donor's leukapheresis produced roughly between about 0.85 and 10 billion PBMCs. To estimate repertoire size and how much clonotypes are shared between individuals, the study performed deep sequencing of blood TCR repertoires from a few healthy adults. For each donor, three plates each were used for CD4 naive and CD4 memory, two plates were used for CD8 naive, and one plate was used for CD8 memory. To increase sequencing depth and limit assay-specific biases, TCR repertoire library preparation and sequencing were carried out by different laboratories using diverse techniques. General findings and caveats noted by the study authors: Naive subsets generally had larger estimated clonotype richness than memory subsets did. Sampling was limited to blood, and TCR repertoires in tissue likely differ from TCR repertoires in blood. Higher generation probabilities were observed for clonotypes shared by all four sorted-subset donors than for non-shared clonotypes. Based on pairwise subsampling, the degree of clonotype sharing among donors was expected to be affected by sequencing depth. The genetic and exposure-history diversity represented was limited by the small number of donors. Even with the large sequencing depth, rarefaction of the sorted-subset datasets indicated that sequencing was incomplete. Approximately 4.8% of naive CD4, around 3.5% of naive CD8, roughly 2.5% of memory CD4, and about 0.4% of memory CD8 clonotypes were shared across four donors.

Using the deep immunoSEQ assay, TCR CDR3 regions were amplified from genomic DNA by multiplex PCR. Extracted genomic DNA from each cell subset was distributed evenly across all wells of several immunoSEQ 96-well plates, and each plate was treated as a replicate. For sorted subsets, around 0.2 ug genomic DNA, equal to approximately 30,000 T cell genomes, was loaded into each replicate PCR. Purified libraries were measured with a Qubit 3.0 fluorometer, size-checked on a Bioanalyzer 2100, and measured again with the KAPA Library Quantification kit. A separate single-read 150-cycle Illumina NextSeq 550 flow cell was used to sequence each immunoSEQ 96-well plate. In the original analysis: The immunoSEQ output contained only junctional sequences without quality scores, so filtering could not match that applied to full-length reads. To assign V/J genes and CDR3, sequences were annotated using PyIR, a Python wrapper for IgBLAST v1.9, with IMGT germline references. Reads were filtered out if the reads had weak V/J assignments (E-value above 1e-6), no CDR3, stop codons, out-of-frame junctions, or ambiguous translated residues. V3J clonotypes were defined as sequences sharing an identical inferred V gene, J gene, and CDR3 amino acid sequence. To compute the percentage overlap between repertoires, the number of shared unique clonotypes was divided by the size of the smaller repertoire. Repertoire richness was assessed with RTK rarefaction, the Chao1 estimator, and Recon v2.1 estimates of unobserved clonotypes. Generation probabilities were computed with OLGA for all TCRbeta clonotypes obtained by the gDNA method from several donors. TCRdb holds this immuneACCESS table with in-frame rearrangements only. Some clones are missing; in checked studies, unresolved V genes explain under half, and the rest has no known cause. The V and J calls and clone size are taken from that table; D and trimming were inferred from the DNA. In all, the sample holds roughly 2.5 million clones, and approximately 94% of those were seen once. In total, the top ten clones hold over 0.12% of the sample.

This clone has a single count. This clone's antigen is unknown. Base qualities are not provided; no much larger clone lies one nucleotide away. Donors were healthy HIV-negative adults with no recently reported acute infections or vaccinations. Only Caucasian adults living in Nashville, Tennessee, USA were represented among the donors. CD4+ T cells were enriched by magnetic negative selection; naive cells were then positively selected on CD45RA, and the negative fraction formed the memory subset. Blood was obtained by leukapheresis, after which PBMCs were separated by Ficoll-Histopaque density gradient centrifugation and cryopreserved in liquid nitrogen vapor phase. Purity and quantity of every magnetically sorted T cell population were checked by analytical flow cytometry. Genomic DNA was isolated from every sorted fraction and measured by UV absorbance on a Nanodrop 2000c. At the junction V is shortened by 4 bases and J by 3 bases, with 17 bases in between. Inclusive of the bounding cysteine and phenylalanine, the CDR3 is 15 residues long. Just CDR3 DNA is preserved here, 45 bases in frame from base 1. Looking up the germline V gene yields CDR1 SGHRS and CDR2 YFSETQ.

The receptor chain draws on TRBV5-1 and TRBJ2-7, with no confidently assigned D gene. Sequences were obtained from naive CD4+ T cells sorted from blood. The cell subset or site label of this sample denotes: CD45RA+ positively selected. This sequence was found in a young man in good health. The nucleotides read TGCGCCAGCAGCCTTAACGTCCAGGCGGTCTACGAGCAGTACTTC. Its translation is CASSLNVQAVYEQYF.